The rows below give T cell receptor beta chains drawn from one sample of a study of CD8 T cells in Susac syndrome. MiXCR, applied by TCRdb to the immunoSEQ multiplex PCR reads, yields one record per CDR3 protein. The sample lists roughly 120,000 distinct CDR3 sequences; approximately 93% were seen once. The sample consisted of CD4+ T cells from PBMCs. Every receptor here comes from a human donor with multiple sclerosis. Both conserved end residues are part of each CDR3. Fields, in order: V gene, D gene, J gene, CDR3 DNA, CDR3 protein. D genes are given only for firm matches.

V gene: TRBV3-1
D gene: NA
J gene: TRBJ2-1
CDR3 DNA: TGTGCCAGCAGCTCTACAAGGGCCTCCTACAATGAGCAGTTCTTC
CDR3 protein: CASSSTRASYNEQFF

V gene: TRBV7-2
D gene: TRBD1
J gene: TRBJ1-2
CDR3 DNA: TGTGCCAGCAGCACTGGGACAGGGAGGGTGAGCACCTTC
CDR3 protein: CASSTGTGRVSTF

V gene: TRBV3-1
D gene: NA
J gene: TRBJ1-1
CDR3 DNA: TGTGCCAGCAGAGGTAGGGAATTAGGTGAAGCTTTCTTT
CDR3 protein: CASRGRELGEAFF

V gene: TRBV28
D gene: NA
J gene: TRBJ2-6
CDR3 DNA: TGTGCCAGCAGGTTAGGGGGGTCTGGGGCCAACGTCCTGACTTTC
CDR3 protein: CASRLGGSGANVLTF

V gene: TRBV7-9
D gene: TRBD2
J gene: TRBJ2-6
CDR3 DNA: TGTGCCAGCAGCCTGGGCGGGGGGCCCGGGGCCAACGTCCTGACTTTC
CDR3 protein: CASSLGGGPGANVLTF

V gene: TRBV7-9
D gene: TRBD2
J gene: TRBJ2-5
CDR3 DNA: TGTGCCAGCAGCGGTGAACTAGCGGTGTCCTGGGGGGAGACCCAGTACTTC
CDR3 protein: CASSGELAVSWGETQYF

V gene: TRBV5-4
D gene: NA
J gene: TRBJ1-1
CDR3 DNA: TGTGCCAGCACCCTTCGGGACGGCCTGGGTGAAGCTTTCTTT
CDR3 protein: CASTLRDGLGEAFF

V gene: TRBV3-1
D gene: TRBD1
J gene: TRBJ1-1
CDR3 DNA: TGTGCCAGCAGCCAACCCTCAGGGGGCCGCGCTGAAGCTTTCTTT
CDR3 protein: CASSQPSGGRAEAFF

V gene: TRBV2
D gene: NA
J gene: TRBJ2-3
CDR3 DNA: TGTGCCAGCAGTGTGGCAGATACGCAGTATTTT
CDR3 protein: CASSVADTQYF

V gene: TRBV3-1
D gene: TRBD1
J gene: TRBJ2-3
CDR3 DNA: TGTGCCAGCAGCGCACAAGGGGGCGATACGCAGTATTTT
CDR3 protein: CASSAQGGDTQYF

V gene: TRBV6-2/TRBV6-3
D gene: NA
J gene: TRBJ1-6
CDR3 DNA: TGTGCCAGCACCTCAGTTGGGAATTCACCCCTCCACTTT
CDR3 protein: CASTSVGNSPLHF

V gene: TRBV24-1
D gene: TRBD1
J gene: TRBJ2-7
CDR3 DNA: TGTGCCACCAGTGATTCATCGGCGGACAGGGGTGAACAGTACTTC
CDR3 protein: CATSDSSADRGEQYF

V gene: TRBV2
D gene: TRBD2
J gene: TRBJ2-3
CDR3 DNA: TGTGCCAGCCAGACTAGCGGTAACACAGATACGCAGTATTTT
CDR3 protein: CASQTSGNTDTQYF

V gene: TRBV7-3
D gene: TRBD1
J gene: TRBJ1-1
CDR3 DNA: TGTGCCAGCAGCTTAATGGGTAGGACAGGAATCATGAACACTGAAGCTTTCTTT
CDR3 protein: CASSLMGRTGIMNTEAFF

V gene: TRBV5-1
D gene: NA
J gene: TRBJ2-7
CDR3 DNA: TGCGCCAGCAGCTTGGCCGGCCCGATACCATCCTACGAGCAGTACTTC
CDR3 protein: CASSLAGPIPSYEQYF

V gene: TRBV6-2/TRBV6-3
D gene: NA
J gene: TRBJ2-7
CDR3 DNA: TGTGCCAGCAGTTACTCGATGGGGGCTGACTACGAGCAGTACTTC
CDR3 protein: CASSYSMGADYEQYF

V gene: TRBV30
D gene: NA
J gene: TRBJ1-2
CDR3 DNA: TGTGCCTGGAAGCGCAGATATGGCTACACCTTC
CDR3 protein: CAWKRRYGYTF

V gene: TRBV9
D gene: NA
J gene: TRBJ2-7
CDR3 DNA: TGTGCCAGCAGCGTAACGGGACCCCCATCCGAGCAGTACTTC
CDR3 protein: CASSVTGPPSEQYF

V gene: TRBV25-1
D gene: TRBD1
J gene: TRBJ1-4
CDR3 DNA: TGTGCCAGCAGTGAAGACAGGGGGCTGAGGGAAAAACTGTTTTTT
CDR3 protein: CASSEDRGLREKLFF

V gene: TRBV2
D gene: NA
J gene: TRBJ1-5
CDR3 DNA: TGTGCCAGCAGTGGTGGGCTGATTAATCAGCCCCAGCATTTT
CDR3 protein: CASSGGLINQPQHF

V gene: TRBV6-5
D gene: NA
J gene: TRBJ1-1
CDR3 DNA: TGTGCCAGCAGTTACTCGTGGCAGTCTGAAGCTTTCTTT
CDR3 protein: CASSYSWQSEAFF

V gene: TRBV6-2/TRBV6-3
D gene: NA
J gene: TRBJ1-1
CDR3 DNA: TGTGCCAGCAGTTACCTACAGGGCGGGACTGAAGCTTTCTTT
CDR3 protein: CASSYLQGGTEAFF

V gene: TRBV28
D gene: TRBD1
J gene: TRBJ2-5
CDR3 DNA: TGTGCCGCGAGGGACAGTAATATCGAGACCCAGTACTTC
CDR3 protein: CAARDSNIETQYF

V gene: TRBV19
D gene: TRBD1
J gene: TRBJ1-5
CDR3 DNA: TGTGCCAGCGGACAGGTTGCGGGTCCTCAGCCCCAGCATTTT
CDR3 protein: CASGQVAGPQPQHF

V gene: TRBV27
D gene: NA
J gene: TRBJ2-5
CDR3 DNA: TGTGCCAGCAGGGAACAAGAGACCCAGTACTTC
CDR3 protein: CASREQETQYF

V gene: TRBV7-8
D gene: TRBD2
J gene: TRBJ2-1
CDR3 DNA: TGTGCCAGCAGCTTAGTACCAACTAGCGGATCCTACAATGAGCAGTTCTTC
CDR3 protein: CASSLVPTSGSYNEQFF

V gene: TRBV10-3
D gene: NA
J gene: TRBJ1-1
CDR3 DNA: TGTGCCAGCCAACATACAGGCACTGAAGCTTTCTTT
CDR3 protein: CASQHTGTEAFF

V gene: TRBV10-3
D gene: TRBD2
J gene: TRBJ2-1
CDR3 DNA: TGTGCCATCAGTAAAGCTAGCGGGGTTTACTCCTACAATGAGCAGTTCTTC
CDR3 protein: CAISKASGVYSYNEQFF

V gene: TRBV6-5
D gene: NA
J gene: TRBJ2-4
CDR3 DNA: TGTGCCAGCAGTTACCGGGCAGCTGCAAGGGACATTCAGTACTTC
CDR3 protein: CASSYRAAARDIQYF